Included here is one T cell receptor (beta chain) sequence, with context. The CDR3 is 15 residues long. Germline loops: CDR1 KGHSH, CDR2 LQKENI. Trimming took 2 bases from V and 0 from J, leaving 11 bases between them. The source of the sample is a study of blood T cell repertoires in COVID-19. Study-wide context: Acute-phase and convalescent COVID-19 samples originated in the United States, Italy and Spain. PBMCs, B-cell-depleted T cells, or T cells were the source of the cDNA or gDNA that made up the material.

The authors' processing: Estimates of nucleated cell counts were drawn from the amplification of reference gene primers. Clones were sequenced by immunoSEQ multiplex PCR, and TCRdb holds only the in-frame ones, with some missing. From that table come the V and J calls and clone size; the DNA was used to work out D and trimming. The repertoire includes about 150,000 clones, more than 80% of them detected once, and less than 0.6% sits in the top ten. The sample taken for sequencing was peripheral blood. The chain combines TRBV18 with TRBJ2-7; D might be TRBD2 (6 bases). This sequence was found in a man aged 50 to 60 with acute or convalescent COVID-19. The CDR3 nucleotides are TGTGCCAGCTCACCATCCTACGGGAGCTCCTACGAGCAGTACTTC. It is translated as CASSPSYGSSYEQYF.